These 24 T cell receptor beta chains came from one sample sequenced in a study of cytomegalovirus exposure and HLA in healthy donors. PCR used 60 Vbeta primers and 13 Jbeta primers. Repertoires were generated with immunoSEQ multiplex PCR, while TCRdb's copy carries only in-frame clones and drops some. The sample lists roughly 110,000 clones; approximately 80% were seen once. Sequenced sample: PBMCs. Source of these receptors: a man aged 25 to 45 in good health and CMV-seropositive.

The CDR3, as DNA: TGCGCCAGCAGCTGGGGAAACAGGGGCCACGGATCTGAAGCTTTCTTT. This codes for CASSWGNRGHGSEAFF. The chain is built from TRBV5-1 and TRBJ1-1; 7 bases map to TRBD1. CDR1 and CDR2 from the germline V gene are SGHRS and YFSETQ. The CDR3 is 16 residues long. Trimming cost V 3 bases and J 6 bases; bases outside gene matches: 14.

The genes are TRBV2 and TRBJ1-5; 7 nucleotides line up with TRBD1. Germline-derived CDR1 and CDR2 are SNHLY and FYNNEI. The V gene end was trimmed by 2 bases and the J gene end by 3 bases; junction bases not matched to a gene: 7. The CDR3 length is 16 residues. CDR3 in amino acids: CASSERQGDDNQPQHF. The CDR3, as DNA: TGTGCCAGCAGTGAACGGCAGGGGGATGACAATCAGCCCCAGCATTTT.

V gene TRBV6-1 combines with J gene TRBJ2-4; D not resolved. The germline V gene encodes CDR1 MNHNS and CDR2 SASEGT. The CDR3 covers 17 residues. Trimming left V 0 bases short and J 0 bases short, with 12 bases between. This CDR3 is CASSEARLDLAKNIQYF. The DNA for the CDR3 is TGTGCCAGCAGTGAAGCTAGGCTAGACCTAGCCAAAAACATTCAGTACTTC.

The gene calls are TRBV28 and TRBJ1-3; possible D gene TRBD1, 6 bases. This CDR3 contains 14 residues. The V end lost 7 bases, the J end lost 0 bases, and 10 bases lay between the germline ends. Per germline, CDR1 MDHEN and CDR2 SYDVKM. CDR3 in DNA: TGTGCCAGCAAGAGGGGGAGCTCTGGAAACACCATATATTTT. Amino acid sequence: CASKRGSSGNTIYF. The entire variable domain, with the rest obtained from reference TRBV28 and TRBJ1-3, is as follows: DVKVTQSSRYLVKRTGEKVFLECVQDMDHENMFWYRQDPGLGLRLIYFSYDVKMKEKGDIPEGYSVSREKKERFSLILESASTNQTSMYLCASKRGSSGNTIYFGEGSWLTVV.

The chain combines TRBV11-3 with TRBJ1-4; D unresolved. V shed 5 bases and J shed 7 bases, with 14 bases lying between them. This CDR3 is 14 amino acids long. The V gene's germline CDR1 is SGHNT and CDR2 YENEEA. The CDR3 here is CASSLGPESEKLFF. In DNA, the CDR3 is TGTGCCAGCAGCCTAGGGCCGGAGAGTGAAAAACTGTTTTTT. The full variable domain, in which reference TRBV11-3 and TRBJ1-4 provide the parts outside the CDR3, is EAGVVQSPRYKIIEKKQPVAFWCNPISGHNTLYWYLQNLGQGPELLIRYENEEAVDDSQLPKDRFSAERLKGVDSTLKIQPAELGDSAVYLCASSLGPESEKLFFGSGTQLSVL.

CDR3 protein: CASSPDRVTYEQYV. Written as DNA, the CDR3 is TGTGCCAGCAGCCCCGACAGGGTCACCTACGAGCAGTACGTC. The chain uses TRBV6-5 and TRBJ2-7, with TRBD1 matching over 7 bases. Germline lookup yields CDR1 MNHEY and CDR2 SVGAGI. Trimming removed 6 bases from V and 2 bases from J; junction bases left unmatched: 7. The CDR3 is made up of 14 amino acids.

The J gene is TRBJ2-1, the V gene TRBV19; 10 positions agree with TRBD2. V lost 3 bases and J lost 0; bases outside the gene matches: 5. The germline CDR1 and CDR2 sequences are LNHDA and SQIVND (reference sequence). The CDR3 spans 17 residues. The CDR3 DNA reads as TGTGCCAGTAGTATCACTAGCGGGACCAACTCCTACAATGAGCAGTTCTTC. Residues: CASSITSGTNSYNEQFF.

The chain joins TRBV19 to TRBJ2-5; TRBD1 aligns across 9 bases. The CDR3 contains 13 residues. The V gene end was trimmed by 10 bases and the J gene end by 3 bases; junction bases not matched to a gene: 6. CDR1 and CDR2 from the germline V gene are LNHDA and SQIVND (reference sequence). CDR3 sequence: CATQRQGEETQYF. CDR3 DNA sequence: TGTGCCACGCAAAGACAGGGGGAAGAGACCCAGTACTTC.

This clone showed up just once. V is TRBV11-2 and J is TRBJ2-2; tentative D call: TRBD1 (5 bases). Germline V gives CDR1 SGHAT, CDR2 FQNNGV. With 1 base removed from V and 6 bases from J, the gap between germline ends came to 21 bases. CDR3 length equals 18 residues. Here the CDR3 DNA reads TGTGCCAGCAGCTTAGTATACAGGCGTACAGGTTATGCCGGGGAGCTGTTTTTT. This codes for CASSLVYRRTGYAGELFF.

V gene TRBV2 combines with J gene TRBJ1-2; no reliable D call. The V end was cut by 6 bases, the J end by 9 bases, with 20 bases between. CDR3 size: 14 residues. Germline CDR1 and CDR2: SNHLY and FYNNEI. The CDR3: CASRDSGARGSYTF. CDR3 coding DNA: TGTGCCAGCAGGGACTCAGGTGCTCGAGGCAGCTACACCTTC.

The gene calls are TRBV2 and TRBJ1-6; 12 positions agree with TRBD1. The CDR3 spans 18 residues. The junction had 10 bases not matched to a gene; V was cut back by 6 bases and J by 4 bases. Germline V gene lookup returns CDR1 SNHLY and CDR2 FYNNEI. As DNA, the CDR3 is TGTGCCAGCAGCCCCTTAGGGGACAGGGGGCTATATAATTCACCCCTCCACTTT. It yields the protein CASSPLGDRGLYNSPLHF.

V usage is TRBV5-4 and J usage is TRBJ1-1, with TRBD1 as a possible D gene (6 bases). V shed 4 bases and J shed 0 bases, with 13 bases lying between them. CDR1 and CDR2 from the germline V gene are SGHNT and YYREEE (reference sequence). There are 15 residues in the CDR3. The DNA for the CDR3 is TGTGCCAGCAGCGCCTACAGGGTTCTGAACACTGAAGCTTTCTTT. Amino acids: CASSAYRVLNTEAFF.

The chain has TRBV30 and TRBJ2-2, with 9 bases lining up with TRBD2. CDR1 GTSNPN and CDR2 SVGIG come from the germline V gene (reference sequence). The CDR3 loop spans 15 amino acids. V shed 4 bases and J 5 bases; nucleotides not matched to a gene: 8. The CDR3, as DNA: TGTGCCTGGACCTACTTAGCGGGGGAAACCGGGGAGCTGTTTTTT. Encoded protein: CAWTYLAGETGELFF. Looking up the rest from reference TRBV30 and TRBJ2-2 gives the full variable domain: SQTIHQWPATLVQPVGSPLSLECTVEGTSNPNLYWYRQAAGRGLQLLFYSVGIGQISSEVPQNLSASRPQDRQFILSSKKLLLSDSGFYLCAWTYLAGETGELFFGEGSRLTVL.

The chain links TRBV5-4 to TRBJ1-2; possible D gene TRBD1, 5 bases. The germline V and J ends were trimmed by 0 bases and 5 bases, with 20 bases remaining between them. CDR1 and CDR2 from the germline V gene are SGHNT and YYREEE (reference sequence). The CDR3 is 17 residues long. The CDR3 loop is CASSLGAGGTGGYGYTF. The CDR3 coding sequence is TGTGCCAGCAGCTTGGGGGCAGGAGGAACCGGGGGTTATGGCTACACCTTC.

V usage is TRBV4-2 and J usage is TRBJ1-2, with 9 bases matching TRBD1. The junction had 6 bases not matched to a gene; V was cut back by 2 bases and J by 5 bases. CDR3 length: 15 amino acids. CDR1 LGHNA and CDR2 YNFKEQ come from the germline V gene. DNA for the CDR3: TGTGCCAGCAGCCAAAGGGACAGGGACCTATATGGCTACACCTTC. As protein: CASSQRDRDLYGYTF.

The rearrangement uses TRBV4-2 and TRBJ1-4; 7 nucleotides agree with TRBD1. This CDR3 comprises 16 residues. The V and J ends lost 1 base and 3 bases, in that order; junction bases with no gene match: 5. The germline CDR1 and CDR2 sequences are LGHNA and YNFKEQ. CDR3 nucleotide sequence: TGTGCCAGCAGCCAAGGACAGGGTCTAGCTAATGAAAAACTGTTTTTT. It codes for CASSQGQGLANEKLFF.

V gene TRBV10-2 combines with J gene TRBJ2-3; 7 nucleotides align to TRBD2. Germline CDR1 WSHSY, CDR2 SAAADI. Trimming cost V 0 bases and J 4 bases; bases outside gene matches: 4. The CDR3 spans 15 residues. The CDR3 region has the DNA TGCGCCAGCAGTGAGTCGAAGCTAGCGGCAGATACGCAGTATTTT. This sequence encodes CASSESKLAADTQYF.

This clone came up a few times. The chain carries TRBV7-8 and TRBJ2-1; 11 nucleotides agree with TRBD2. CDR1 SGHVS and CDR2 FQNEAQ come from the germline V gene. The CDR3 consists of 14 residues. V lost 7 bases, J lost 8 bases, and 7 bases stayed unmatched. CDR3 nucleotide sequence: TGTGCCAGCATCGGGACTAGCGGTCCCTATGAGCAGTTCTTC. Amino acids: CASIGTSGPYEQFF.

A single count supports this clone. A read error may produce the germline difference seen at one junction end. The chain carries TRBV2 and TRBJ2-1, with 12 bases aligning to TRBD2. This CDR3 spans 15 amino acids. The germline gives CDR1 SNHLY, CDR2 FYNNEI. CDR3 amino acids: CASSLTSGSMNEQLF. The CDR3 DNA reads TGTGCCAGCAGCCTGACTAGCGGGAGTATGAATGAGCAGCTCTTC.

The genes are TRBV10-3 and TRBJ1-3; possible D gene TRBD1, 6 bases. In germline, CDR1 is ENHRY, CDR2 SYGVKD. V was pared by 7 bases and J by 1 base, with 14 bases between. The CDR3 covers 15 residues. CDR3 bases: TGTGCCATCACCGGCCCCGGACAGTCTGGAAACACCATATATTTT. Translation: CAITGPGQSGNTIYF.

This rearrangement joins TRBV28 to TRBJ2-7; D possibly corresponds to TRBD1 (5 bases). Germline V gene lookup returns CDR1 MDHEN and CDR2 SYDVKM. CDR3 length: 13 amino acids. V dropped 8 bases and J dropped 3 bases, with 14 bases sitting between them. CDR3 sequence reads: CASHSDTYYEQYF. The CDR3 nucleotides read TGTGCCAGCCACTCGGACACCTACTACGAGCAGTACTTC.

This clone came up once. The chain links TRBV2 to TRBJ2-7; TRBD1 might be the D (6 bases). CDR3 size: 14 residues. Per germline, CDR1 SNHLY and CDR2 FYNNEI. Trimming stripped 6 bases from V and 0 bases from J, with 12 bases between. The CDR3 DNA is TGTGCCAGCAGCCGCGGACAGACCTCCTACGAGCAGTACGTC. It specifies CASSRGQTSYEQYV.

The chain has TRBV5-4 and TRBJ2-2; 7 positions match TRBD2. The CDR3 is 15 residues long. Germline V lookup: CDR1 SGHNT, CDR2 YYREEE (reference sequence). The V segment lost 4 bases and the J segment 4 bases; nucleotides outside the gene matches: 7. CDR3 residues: CASSATTSRTGELFF. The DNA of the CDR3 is TGTGCCAGCAGCGCTACGACTAGCCGCACCGGGGAGCTGTTTTTT. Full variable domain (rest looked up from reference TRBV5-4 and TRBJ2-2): ETGVTQSPTHLIKTRGQQVTLRCSSQSGHNTVSWYQQALGQGPQFIFQYYREEENGRGNFPPRFSGLQFPNYSSELNVNALELDDSALYLCASSATTSRTGELFFGEGSRLTVL.

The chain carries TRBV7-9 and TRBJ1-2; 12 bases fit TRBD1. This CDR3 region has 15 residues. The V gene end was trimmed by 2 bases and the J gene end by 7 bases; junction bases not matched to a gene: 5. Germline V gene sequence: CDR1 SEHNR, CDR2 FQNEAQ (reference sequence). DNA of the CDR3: TGTGCCAGCAGCTTAATGGGACAGGGGGCAAGTGGCTACACCTTC. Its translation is CASSLMGQGASGYTF.